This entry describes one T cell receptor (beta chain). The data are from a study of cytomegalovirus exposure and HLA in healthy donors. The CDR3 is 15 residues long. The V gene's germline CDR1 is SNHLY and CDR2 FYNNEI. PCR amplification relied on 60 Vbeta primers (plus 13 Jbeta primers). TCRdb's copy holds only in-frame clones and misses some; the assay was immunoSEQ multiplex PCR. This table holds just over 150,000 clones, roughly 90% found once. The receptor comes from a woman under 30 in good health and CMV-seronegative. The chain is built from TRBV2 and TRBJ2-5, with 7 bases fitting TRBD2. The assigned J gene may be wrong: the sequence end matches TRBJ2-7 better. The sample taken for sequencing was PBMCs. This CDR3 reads CASSESLADAYEQYF. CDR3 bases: TGTGCCAGCAGTGAAAGTCTAGCGGACGCCTACGAGCAGTACTTC.